This T cell receptor (beta chain) comes out of a study of identifying expanded T cells in peripheral blood (dated by TCRdb to the late 2010s). In terms of the full investigation: Separate aliquots of the same genomic DNA pool were sequenced to produce technical replicates, and four replicates were compared in pairs. Overall study results and their limits: Both the number of clones called differentially abundant and the false-positive rate were significantly reduced by the beta-binomial model across all healthy-donor time intervals. Between technical replicates the binomial model flagged approximately 1.2 differentially abundant clones, whereas over roughly 2 weeks the binomial model flagged about 15 and over approximately four weeks about 19. Variance in clone template counts between approximately two-week samples significantly increased with total template count across all healthy donors. The authors expected biological variance in healthy repertoires might increase further over much longer intervals such as months to years.

Note on this clone: Its cognate antigen has yet to be identified. No base qualities exist here, and no much larger clone lies one base off it.

The immunoSEQ Assay, which uses bias-controlled multiplex PCR amplification of genomic DNA, was used to profile TCRbeta CDR3 regions. Per the original workflow: The absolute abundance of each unique TCRbeta CDR3 region was quantified after sequences were collapsed and filtered. Differential abundance was tested with two models: a binomial (Fisher-equivalent) model and a beta-binomial model that adds time-dependent variance fitted from healthy donors. Clones with fewer than 5 combined templates were removed, and differential abundance was called for clones with a Benjamini-Hochberg FDR below 0.01. Using the form v = (b*log(k)+a)^2, the beta-binomial variance was modeled as a function of the total template count across the two samples. Not all clones reach the TCRdb copy of this immuneACCESS table, which keeps in-frame sequences only. Checked studies attribute under half of the gap to unresolved V genes and leave the rest unexplained. The D gene and trimming were derived from the DNA, and the V and J assignments and clone size from that table. Here the sample has roughly 90,000 clones; approximately 85% occur a single time. The ten largest clones capture around 4% of the sample.

No immune events such as infections were documented for the healthy donors during the collection period. Healthy-donor blood repertoires served as a training cohort to calibrate time-dependent variance in a beta-binomial model of T-cell clone differential abundance. The training cohort was composed of around ten healthy donors, 3 female and 7 male. On average the donors were around 45 years old, and their ages spanned roughly 25 to 65 years. Whole blood was collected from each healthy donor at three time points spaced two weeks apart and obtained from a commercial supplier. For immunosequencing, genomic DNA was extracted from unsorted whole blood. The CDR3 runs 12 residues from the cysteine to the phenylalanine. The kept DNA is CDR3 alone, 36 bases in frame from the first base. Between the V and J ends, shortened by 6 bases and 7 bases respectively, the junction contains 12 bases. The germline V gene sets CDR1 to MNHEY and CDR2 to SVGAGI.

The V and J segments used are TRBV6-5 and TRBJ1-2; tentative D gene TRBD1, with 5 bases matching. The material sequenced was blood. The sequence came from a person aged 18 to 70 in good health. This receptor carries the CDR3 CASSPGGSGYTF. Read as DNA, the sequence is TGTGCCAGCAGCCCGGGGGGGTCTGGCTACACCTTC.